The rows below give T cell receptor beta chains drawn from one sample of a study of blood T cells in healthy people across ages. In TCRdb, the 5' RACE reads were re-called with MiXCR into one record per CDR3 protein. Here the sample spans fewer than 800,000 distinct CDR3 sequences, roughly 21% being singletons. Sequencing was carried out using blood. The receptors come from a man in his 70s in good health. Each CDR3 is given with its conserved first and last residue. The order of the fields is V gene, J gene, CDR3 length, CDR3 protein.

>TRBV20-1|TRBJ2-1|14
CSATNPLSYNEQFF
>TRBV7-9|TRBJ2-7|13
CASSLSAGVEQYF
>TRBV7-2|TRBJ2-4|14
CASSPTGGRATQYF
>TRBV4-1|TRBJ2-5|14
CASSQDKAARTQYF
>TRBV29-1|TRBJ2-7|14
CSAKARDYHYEQYF
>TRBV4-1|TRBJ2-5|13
CASSQDSLETQYF
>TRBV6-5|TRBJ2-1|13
CATTTSGYNEQFF
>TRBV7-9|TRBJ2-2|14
CASFDTENTGELFF
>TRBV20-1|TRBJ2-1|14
CSARKLGGYNEQFF
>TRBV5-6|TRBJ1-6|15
CASSLATVARAPLHF
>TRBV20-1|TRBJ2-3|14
CSANRDRGSDTQYF
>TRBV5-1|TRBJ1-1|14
CASSPGRLDTEAFF
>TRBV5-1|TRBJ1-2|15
CASSPGTGWNYGYTF
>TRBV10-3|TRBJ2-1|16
CAISANGTTEYNEQFF
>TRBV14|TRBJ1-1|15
CASSQDRGRYTEAFF
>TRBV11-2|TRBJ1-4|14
CASSLAGIPEKLFF
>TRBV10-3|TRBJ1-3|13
CAIQQGSGNTIYF
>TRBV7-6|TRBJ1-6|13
CASSLAESSPLHF
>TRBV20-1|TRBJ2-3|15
CSASAGTSGSYTQYF
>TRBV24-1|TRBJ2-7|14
CATREWTASYEQYF
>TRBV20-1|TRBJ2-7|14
CSGTRQGVIYEQYF
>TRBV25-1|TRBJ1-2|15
CASLLPLGRQKGYTF
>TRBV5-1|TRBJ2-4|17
CASSLVGDAGTKNIQYF
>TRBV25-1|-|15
CASSESSGIGDEQYF
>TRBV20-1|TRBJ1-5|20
CSARDRGSDWSHYSNQPQHF
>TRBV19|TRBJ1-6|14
CASSILQGESPLHF
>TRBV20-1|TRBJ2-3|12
CSAGSGRDTQYF
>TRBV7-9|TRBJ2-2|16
CASSLLPQGYTGELFF
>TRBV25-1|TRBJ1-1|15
CASSEMGRGGTEAFF
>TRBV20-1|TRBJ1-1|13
CSAPAPQGAGAFF
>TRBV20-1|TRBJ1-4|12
CSARDPGPKLFF
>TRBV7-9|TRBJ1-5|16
CASSLAKTILLGSQHF
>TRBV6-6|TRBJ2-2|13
CASIGRNTGELFF
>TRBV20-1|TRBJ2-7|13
CSARERQGYEQYF
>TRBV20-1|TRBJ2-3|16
CSARDGAGGLTDTQYF
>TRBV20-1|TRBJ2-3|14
CSASDGREKDTQYF
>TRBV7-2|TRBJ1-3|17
CASSPTPGPKTGSTIYF
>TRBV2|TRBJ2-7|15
CASKAFGTPSYEQYF
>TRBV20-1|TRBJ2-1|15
CSALSPSGKYNEQFF
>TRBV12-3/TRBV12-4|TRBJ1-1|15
CASSHRSGSIAEAFF
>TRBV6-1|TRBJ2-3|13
CASSEADSDTQYF
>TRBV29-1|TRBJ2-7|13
CSVPGTGPYEQYF
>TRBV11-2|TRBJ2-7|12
CASSPNGYEQYF
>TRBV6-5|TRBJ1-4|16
CASSYSRGTTNEKLFF
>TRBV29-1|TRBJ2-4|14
CSASDHLAKNIQYF
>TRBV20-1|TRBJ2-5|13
CSAGTTQQETQYF
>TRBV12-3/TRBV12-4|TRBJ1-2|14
CASSFRGRGYGYTF
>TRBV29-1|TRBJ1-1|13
CSVEMRQSGRSFF
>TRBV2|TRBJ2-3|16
CASSERLAGGSDTQYF